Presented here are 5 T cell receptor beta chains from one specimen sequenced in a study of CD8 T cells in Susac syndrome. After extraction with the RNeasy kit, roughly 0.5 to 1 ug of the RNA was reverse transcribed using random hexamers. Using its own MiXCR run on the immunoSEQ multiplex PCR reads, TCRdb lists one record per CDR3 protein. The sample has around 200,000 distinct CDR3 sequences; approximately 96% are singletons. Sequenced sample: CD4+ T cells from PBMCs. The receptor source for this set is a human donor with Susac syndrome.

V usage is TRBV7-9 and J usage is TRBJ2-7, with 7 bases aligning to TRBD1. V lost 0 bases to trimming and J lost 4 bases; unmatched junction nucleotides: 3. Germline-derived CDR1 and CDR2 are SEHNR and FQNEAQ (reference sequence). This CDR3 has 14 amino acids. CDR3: CASSLAAGGYEQYF. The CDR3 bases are TGTGCCAGCAGCTTAGCTGCAGGGGGATACGAGCAGTACTTC.

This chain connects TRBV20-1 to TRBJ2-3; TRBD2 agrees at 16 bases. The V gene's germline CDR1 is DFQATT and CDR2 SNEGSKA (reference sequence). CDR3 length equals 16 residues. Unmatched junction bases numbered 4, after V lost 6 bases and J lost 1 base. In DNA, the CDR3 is TGCAGTGCCTTGGGACTAGCGGGGGGGGGCACAGATACGCAGTATTTT. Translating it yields CSALGLAGGGTDTQYF.

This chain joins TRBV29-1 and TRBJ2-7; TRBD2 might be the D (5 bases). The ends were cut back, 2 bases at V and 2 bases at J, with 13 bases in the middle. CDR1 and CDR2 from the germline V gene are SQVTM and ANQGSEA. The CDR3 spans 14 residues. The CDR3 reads CSVEREGKPYEQYF. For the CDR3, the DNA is TGCAGCGTTGAACGGGAAGGGAAGCCCTACGAGCAGTACTTC.

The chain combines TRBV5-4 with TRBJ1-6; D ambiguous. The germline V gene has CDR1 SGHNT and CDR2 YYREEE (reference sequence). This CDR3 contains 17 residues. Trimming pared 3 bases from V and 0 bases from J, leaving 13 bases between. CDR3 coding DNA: TGTGCCAGCAGCTGGGGTCTTAAGGGCTCCTATAATTCACCCCTCCACTTT. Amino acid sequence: CASSWGLKGSYNSPLHF.

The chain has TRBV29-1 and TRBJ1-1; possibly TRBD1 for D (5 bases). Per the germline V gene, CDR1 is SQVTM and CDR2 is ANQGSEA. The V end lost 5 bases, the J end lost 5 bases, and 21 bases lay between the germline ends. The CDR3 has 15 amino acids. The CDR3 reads CSVLAGRTLDTEAFF. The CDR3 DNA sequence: TGCAGCGTTTTGGCAGGGAGGACCTTGGATACTGAAGCTTTCTTT.